A selection of T cell receptor beta chains follows, all from one sample in a study of PD-L1 blockade in urothelial cancer. Sequencing used immunoSEQ multiplex PCR; TCRdb keeps in-frame clones, though not all of them. The sample records some 97,000 clones, about 90% being singletons. This material consisted of PBMCs, taken around atezolizumab (anti-PD-L1) treatment. Source of these receptors: a woman at least 80 years old with urothelial cancer. The conserved cysteine and the conserved F or W are not part of the CDR3 here.

TRBV11-2,ASSSQLAGGPYEQY
TRBV27,ASSLRGSLQETQY
TRBV5-1,ASSFGQGPYNEQF
TRBV9,ASTRLAGNTEAF
TRBV7-3,ASSASWAGGDTQY
TRBV30,AWTGSGRLETQY
TRBV6-5,ASSTLRGQGNIQY
TRBV28,ASSPPTLGQGYGYT
TRBV18,ASSPRRGDTEAF
TRBV5-1,ASGGREGSDTQY
TRBV21-1,ASSRGESPGQGAETQY
TRBV5-4,ASSPGQTASYEQY
TRBV11-2,ASSRNRGAYNEQF
TRBV20-1,SPGFGDTQY
TRBV27,ASSNYVTSTDTQY
TRBV28,ASGGGRAPF
TRBV10-3,AISVGQRSAGELF
TRBV10-3,AISSFGTTYEQY
TRBV7-8,ASSPISSGRGYEQY
TRBV6-1,ASSEGTGGSGANVLT
TRBV20-1,SARTGDGYT
TRBV5-4,ASSRSAGVGSNEQF
TRBV7-3,ASSPGQGSETQY
TRBV6-1,ASSADRGIYEQY
TRBV6-4,ASSVAGGYNEQF
TRBV27,ASSPAGTGDGYT
TRBV5-4,ASSPSGYGYT
TRBV5-1,ASSLVQGTGELF
TRBV6-1,ASTLDRLTEAF